What follows are 24 T cell receptor beta chains derived from one specimen sequenced in a study of CD8 T cells in ankylosing spondylitis. Study conclusions and caveats: Ankylosing spondylitis blood appeared to be characterized by a TCR beta motif of fewer than ten highly homologous variants.

In TCRdb, the 5' RACE reads were re-called with MiXCR into one record per CDR3 protein. The sample shows about 540,000 distinct CDR3 sequences, over 9.5% of them seen only once. Antigens for these TCRs are unknown. Material: blood, either unsorted or a sorted T cell fraction (not recorded which). Receptors originate from a male donor with ankylosing spondylitis.

The chain employs TRBV4-2 and TRBJ2-3; the match to TRBD1 covers 9 bases. Germline CDR1 and CDR2: LGHNA and YNFKEQ. J lost 6 bases, V lost 2 bases, and 6 bases had no gene match. The CDR3 has 15 amino acids. The CDR3, as DNA: TGTGCCAGCAGCCAAAACCGGGACAGGGTCGATACGCAGTATTTT. This sequence encodes CASSQNRDRVDTQYF.

This clonotype has more than one count but fewer than ten. The chain couples TRBV24-1 to TRBJ2-5; the match to TRBD1 covers 11 bases. The length of the CDR3 is 17 residues. Germline trimming cut 5 bases from V and 3 bases from J; bases unmatched to any gene: 10. Looked up from germline, CDR1 is KGHDR and CDR2 is SFDVKD. The CDR3 region is CATSGWTGGESEETQYF. The CDR3 DNA sequence: TGTGCCACCAGTGGCTGGACAGGGGGCGAGAGCGAAGAGACCCAGTACTTC.

V and J are TRBV24-1 and TRBJ2-2; 13 nucleotides line up with TRBD2. V lost 4 bases to trimming and J lost 2 bases; unmatched junction nucleotides: 3. This CDR3 has 17 amino acids. The germline V gene has CDR1 KGHDR and CDR2 SFDVKD. DNA for the CDR3: TGTGCCACCAGTGAGCCGGGACTAGCGGGAAACACCGGGGAGCTGTTTTTT. Its protein product is CATSEPGLAGNTGELFF.

CDR3: CSAADRSVSTDTQYF. The CDR3 DNA is TGCAGTGCTGCGGATAGGTCAGTTAGCACAGATACGCAGTATTTT. The gene calls are TRBV20-1 and TRBJ2-3; D uncertain. The V gene lost 5 bases and the J gene lost 0 bases, with 15 bases spanning the gap. CDR3 length: 15 amino acids. Germline V gene data show CDR1 as DFQATT and CDR2 as SNEGSKA (reference sequence).

This clonotype was counted at least ten times. V usage is TRBV20-1 and J usage is TRBJ2-3; 7 bases align to TRBD2. V trimming: 0 bases; J trimming: 0 bases; junction bases outside the gene matches: 6. The CDR3 sequence is 16 residues long. CDR1 is DFQATT and CDR2 is SNEGSKA in the germline V gene (reference sequence). CDR3: CSARDRLAASTDTQYF. The CDR3 DNA sequence: TGCAGTGCTAGAGATAGGCTAGCGGCTAGCACAGATACGCAGTATTTT.

Only a few counts were recorded for this clonotype. The chain uses TRBV11-2 and TRBJ2-1; D possibly corresponds to TRBD2 (6 bases). Looked up from germline, CDR1 is SGHAT and CDR2 is FQNNGV. The CDR3 totals 15 residues. Trimming shortened V by 5 bases and J by 6 bases, and 17 bases separated the two germline ends. CDR3 amino acids: CASSPWDLRSNEQFF. Here the CDR3 DNA reads TGTGCCAGCAGCCCTTGGGACTTACGCTCCAATGAGCAGTTCTTC.

Remarks on this clonotype: A much larger clone differs from this one at a single base, so this may be a read error. This chain joins TRBV12-3 or TRBV12-4 and TRBJ1-5; D is undetermined. V gave up 0 bases and J gave up 7 bases, with 10 bases separating them. This CDR3 has 14 amino acids. The CDR3 here is CASSLASDSQPQHF. The CDR3 nucleotides are TGTGCCAGCAGTTTAGCGTCTGATTCCCAGCCCCAGCATTTT.

This clonotype has only a few counts. This rearrangement joins TRBV5-1 to TRBJ2-7, with 16 positions matching TRBD2. The trim removed 4 bases at V and 4 bases at J, leaving 2 bases unmatched. This CDR3 has 15 amino acids. Germline V gene lookup returns CDR1 SGHRS and CDR2 YFSETQ. The DNA for the CDR3 is TGCGCCAGCAGCAAGGGACTAGCGGGAGGGTACGAGCAGTACTTC. Its translation is CASSKGLAGGYEQYF.

This rearrangement joins TRBV19 to TRBJ2-1, with 14 nucleotides matching TRBD2. Trimming cost V 6 bases and J 4 bases; bases outside gene matches: 8. This CDR3 is built from 17 residues. The V gene's germline CDR1 is LNHDA and CDR2 SQIVND (reference sequence). The CDR3 DNA reads TGTGCCAGTAGAAAAGGACTAGCGGGAGGAACGTACAATGAGCAGTTCTTC. Its translation: CASRKGLAGGTYNEQFF.

This clonotype was seen many times. This chain links TRBV5-1 with TRBJ1-2; D gene uncertain. Germline loops: CDR1 SGHRS, CDR2 YFSETQ. Deletions cut 4 bases from V and 11 bases from J, with 24 bases between. The CDR3 consists of 15 residues. DNA for the CDR3: TGCGCCAGCAGCGGGGTCGGACGGCAGGCCAAAGTTTACACCTTC. It codes for CASSGVGRQAKVYTF.

The CDR3 region is CAISGRDSADTQYF. CDR3 DNA sequence: TGTGCCATCAGTGGAAGGGACTCAGCAGATACGCAGTATTTT. The chain is built from TRBV10-3 and TRBJ2-3; maybe TRBD2 (6 bases). Germline CDR1 ENHRY, CDR2 SYGVKD. CDR3 length equals 14 residues. Trimming removed 4 bases at V and 4 bases at J, with 12 bases between.

The CDR3 DNA is TGTGCCAGCAGCTTACAGGGGGGTGTTTCCTACAATGAGCAGTTCTTC. Amino acids: CASSLQGGVSYNEQFF. This sequence joins TRBV5-5 and TRBJ2-1; 8 bases line up with TRBD1. Germline values: CDR1 SGHKS, CDR2 YYEKEE (reference sequence). V dropped 2 bases and J dropped 1; count of bases not matched to a gene: 5. This CDR3 has 16 residues.

This clonotype turned up a few times. This rearrangement joins TRBV29-1 to TRBJ1-2; D is undetermined. Germline V CDR1 and CDR2: SQVTM, ANQGSEA. CDR3 length: 12 residues. Trimming removed 3 bases from V and 0 bases from J, with 5 bases in between. The CDR3 DNA follows: TGCAGCGTTGAGCCAGCTAACTATGGCTACACCTTC. Translating gives CSVEPANYGYTF.

This clonotype was found a few times. The CDR3 sequence: CSARDPSGGTGELFF. CDR3 in DNA: TGCAGTGCTAGAGATCCTTCCGGTGGCACTGGGGAGCTGTTTTTT. This chain joins TRBV20-1 and TRBJ2-2; D remains ambiguous. CDR1 is DFQATT, CDR2 SNEGSKA, per germline (reference sequence). The CDR3 loop spans 15 amino acids. Deletions cut 0 bases from V and 8 bases from J, with 16 bases between.

This chain joins TRBV7-2 and TRBJ2-2; unclear D gene. The V gene lost 1 base and the J gene lost 6 bases, with 9 bases spanning the gap. Germline assignment: CDR1 SGHTA and CDR2 FQGNSA. The CDR3 loop spans 14 amino acids. The CDR3 loop reads CASSLGFNSGELFF. The CDR3 DNA follows: TGTGCCAGCAGCTTAGGGTTCAACTCCGGGGAGCTGTTTTTT. Filled out from reference TRBV7-2 and TRBJ2-2, the complete variable domain reads GAGVSQSPSNKVTEKGKDVELRCDPISGHTALYWYRQSLGQGLEFLIYFQGNSAPDKSGLPSDRFSAERTGGSVSTLTIQRTQQEDSAVYLCASSLGFNSGELFFGEGSRLTVL.

The rearrangement links TRBV10-3 to TRBJ1-2, with D hard to call. The CDR3 contains 14 residues. The germline V and J ends were trimmed by 4 bases and 3 bases, with 12 bases remaining between them. CDR1 and CDR2 (germline): ENHRY, SYGVKD. CDR3 sequence: CAISGTSGYYGYTF. DNA for the CDR3: TGTGCCATCAGTGGGACCAGTGGGTACTATGGCTACACCTTC.

In this sample, this clonotype turned up many times. The J gene is TRBJ2-3, the V gene TRBV20-1; D perhaps matches TRBD1 (6 bases). V was shortened by 3 bases and J by 2 bases, with 15 bases between the two germline ends. The CDR3 length is 15 residues. Germline V CDR1 and CDR2: DFQATT, SNEGSKA (reference sequence). Here the CDR3 DNA reads TGCAGTGCTAGCCCTACAGGGTCCCACACAGATACGCAGTATTTT. Encoded protein: CSASPTGSHTDTQYF.

This clonotype appeared many times. The genes are TRBV5-6 and TRBJ2-3, with TRBD2 identical over 10 bases. This CDR3 contains 16 residues. Germline V gene lookup returns CDR1 SGHDT and CDR2 YYEEEE. V lost 1 base, J lost 2 bases, and 4 bases stayed unmatched. DNA for the CDR3: TGTGCCAGCAGCTTGAGCCTAGCGGGAGTCACAGATACGCAGTATTTT. Residues: CASSLSLAGVTDTQYF.

The CDR3 loop is CSASARTGNREQFF. CDR3 nucleotide sequence: TGCAGTGCTAGTGCCCGGACAGGGAATAGGGAGCAGTTCTTC. This chain links TRBV20-1 with TRBJ2-1; 8 bases fit TRBD1. V was clipped by 3 bases and J by 10 bases; unmatched bases: 11. In germline, CDR1 is DFQATT, CDR2 SNEGSKA (reference sequence). CDR3 length: 14 amino acids.

V gene TRBV10-3 combines with J gene TRBJ2-5; 8 bases match TRBD2. CDR1 and CDR2 from the germline V gene are ENHRY and SYGVKD. CDR3 length: 16 amino acids. Germline trimming cut 2 bases from V and 1 base from J; bases unmatched to any gene: 6. CDR3 nucleotides: TGTGCCATCAGTGAGAGGCTAGCGGGCTTCCAAGAGACCCAGTACTTC. Its protein is CAISERLAGFQETQYF.

The J gene is TRBJ1-5, the V gene TRBV15; no reliable D call. The V gene lost 4 bases and the J gene lost 1 base, with 5 bases spanning the gap. Germline V gene data show CDR1 as LNHNV and CDR2 as YYDKDF (reference sequence). The CDR3 loop spans 13 amino acids. CDR3 DNA sequence: TGTGCCACCAGCAAGCTGAGCAATCAGCCCCAGCATTTT. This sequence encodes CATSKLSNQPQHF.

This clonotype was seen only a few times. The rearrangement links TRBV25-1 to TRBJ2-7, with 11 nucleotides matching TRBD2. Germline V CDR1 and CDR2: MGHDK, SYGVNS. The trim removed 0 bases at V and 1 base at J, leaving 5 bases unmatched. This CDR3 is 17 amino acids long. This CDR3 is CASSEYKLAGASYEQYF. The CDR3 DNA reads as TGTGCCAGCAGTGAATATAAACTAGCGGGAGCATCCTACGAGCAGTACTTC.

The gene calls are TRBV28 and TRBJ1-2; 11 nucleotides align to TRBD1. Germline V gene lookup returns CDR1 MDHEN and CDR2 SYDVKM. J was trimmed by 4 bases and V by 5 bases; bases with no gene match: 9. This CDR3 is built from 16 residues. The CDR3 protein is CASSQPGQGVIYGYTF. The CDR3 DNA follows: TGTGCCAGCAGTCAGCCGGGACAGGGGGTGATCTATGGCTACACCTTC.

The table lists this clonotype with a few counts. Here the CDR3 reads CASSLGGSIYNEQFF. The CDR3, as DNA: TGCGCCAGCAGCTTGGGCGGGAGTATCTACAATGAGCAGTTCTTC. The chain links TRBV5-1 to TRBJ2-1; 7 bases line up with TRBD2. Germline loops: CDR1 SGHRS, CDR2 YFSETQ. The CDR3 loop spans 15 amino acids. The J segment lost 3 bases and the V segment lost 0 bases, leaving 3 bases of the junction unmatched.